Listed below are T cell receptor beta chains from one sample, sequenced in a study of control samples from healthy donors and cancer patients. Clones were sequenced by immunoSEQ multiplex PCR, and TCRdb holds only the in-frame ones, with some missing. Of 110,000 to 150,000 clones in the sample, around 94% were seen once. Material for sequencing was PBMCs. These receptors were taken from a man aged 60-69 years with colorectal cancer. CDR3s include the opening cysteine and the closing phenylalanine or tryptophan. The D gene is left open where the match is weak. Part of the rows lack a size; the others show once, few, many or a class for expanded clones.

TRBV5-1	.	TRBJ2-1	TRBD2	CASSLVLRASGGDEQFF	TGCGCCAGCAGCTTGGTTCTTCGAGCTAGCGGGGGCGATGAGCAGTTCTTC
TRBV18	.	TRBJ2-4	.	CASSPNNSGPKNIQYF	TGTGCCAGCTCACCAAATAACTCAGGGCCCAAAAACATTCAGTACTTC
TRBV5-4	.	TRBJ1-1	TRBD1	CASSLAGGAEPMNTEAFF	TGTGCCAGCAGCTTGGCAGGGGGCGCGGAACCCATGAACACTGAAGCTTTCTTT
TRBV7-2	.	TRBJ2-7	.	CASSLGAVTYEQYF	TGTGCCAGCAGCTTAGGGGCAGTCACCTACGAGCAGTACTTC
TRBV20-1	.	TRBJ1-5	.	CSASRRGTNQPQHF	TGCAGTGCTAGTAGGAGGGGGACCAATCAGCCCCAGCATTTT
TRBV6-5	.	TRBJ1-2	.	CATFQVGGYTF	TGTGCCACCTTTCAGGTCGGTGGCTACACCTTC
TRBV5-1	.	TRBJ2-3	TRBD2	CASTATSGSPGDTQYF	TGCGCCAGCACCGCAACTAGCGGGAGCCCAGGGGATACGCAGTATTTT
TRBV6-5	.	TRBJ2-7	.	CASRRQADSYEQYF	TGTGCCAGCAGAAGACAGGCCGACTCCTACGAGCAGTACTTC
TRBV4-1	.	TRBJ2-1	TRBD1	CASSQEWTGGSEQFF	TGCGCCAGCAGCCAAGAGTGGACAGGGGGTAGTGAGCAGTTCTTC
TRBV25-1	.	TRBJ2-7	TRBD2	CASSVSGGGEQYF	TGTGCCAGCAGTGTTTCGGGGGGTGGCGAGCAGTACTTC
TRBV24-1	.	TRBJ1-2	TRBD1	CATSDPRTGVGYGYTF	TGTGCCACCAGTGATCCACGGACAGGGGTGGGCTATGGCTACACCTTC
TRBV9	.	TRBJ2-7	TRBD2	CASSVTGTSGSYEQYF	TGTGCCAGCAGCGTCACCGGGACTAGCGGGTCCTACGAGCAGTACTTC
TRBV19	.	TRBJ2-1	.	CASSKLAGSNEQFF	TGTGCCAGTAGTAAACTGGCAGGTTCGAATGAGCAGTTCTTC
TRBV6-6	.	TRBJ1-2	TRBD1	CASIPGRTGQGLFYTF	TGTGCCAGCATCCCGGGACGGACGGGACAGGGATTGTTCTACACCTTC
TRBV9	.	TRBJ1-4	.	CASSSTQGPGNEKLFF	TGTGCCAGCAGCTCCACCCAAGGTCCGGGTAATGAAAAACTGTTTTTT
TRBV2	.	TRBJ2-5	TRBD2	CASRTTSGGAAQYF	TGTGCCAGCAGGACGACTAGCGGGGGGGCGGCCCAGTACTTC
TRBV16	.	TRBJ2-7	TRBD1	CASSRQGTYEQYF	TGTGCCAGCAGCCGACAGGGGACCTACGAGCAGTACTTC
TRBV7-2	.	TRBJ2-7	TRBD1	CASSKRQGANEQYF	TGTGCCAGCAGCAAGCGCCAGGGGGCGAACGAGCAGTACTTC
TRBV12-3/TRBV12-4	.	TRBJ1-2	.	CASSYRQLWGYTF	TGTGCCAGCAGTTATCGGCAGCTATGGGGCTACACCTTC
TRBV27	once	TRBJ1-1	.	CASRSPGWQAFF	TGTGCCAGCAGGTCTCCGGGCTGGCAAGCTTTCTTT
TRBV7-2	.	TRBJ1-2	.	CASSLVDQGYGYTF	TGTGCCAGCAGCTTAGTGGATCAGGGGTATGGCTACACCTTC
TRBV2	.	TRBJ2-7	TRBD1	CASSVEGAGTLSYEQYF	TGTGCCAGCAGTGTAGAGGGGGCTGGAACCCTCTCCTACGAGCAGTACTTC
TRBV15	.	TRBJ2-5	.	CATSITGVKETQYF	TGTGCCACCAGCATTACGGGGGTAAAAGAGACCCAGTACTTC
TRBV6-5	.	TRBJ2-1	TRBD2	CASRPPGLAIDEQFF	TGTGCCAGCAGACCCCCGGGACTAGCGATCGATGAGCAGTTCTTC
TRBV19	.	TRBJ1-6	.	CASSMGIISYSPLHF	TGTGCCAGTAGTATGGGGATTATCTCCTATTCACCCCTCCACTTT
TRBV19	.	TRBJ2-2	.	CASSLGTLNTGELFF	TGTGCCAGTAGTTTGGGGACGCTTAACACCGGGGAGCTGTTTTTT
TRBV10-1	.	TRBJ1-1	TRBD1	CASSVREGASTEAFF	TGCGCCAGCAGTGTTCGGGAGGGGGCGTCCACTGAAGCTTTCTTT
TRBV7-2	.	TRBJ2-1	TRBD2	CASSPTSGGAHEQFF	TGTGCCAGCAGCCCAACTAGCGGGGGGGCCCATGAGCAGTTCTTC
TRBV18	.	TRBJ2-7	.	CASSPTGGPTYEQYF	TGTGCCAGCTCACCAACCGGAGGTCCTACCTACGAGCAGTACTTC
TRBV3-1/TRBV3-2	.	TRBJ2-3	.	CASSQDSGDTQYF	TGTGCCAGCAGCCAAGATTCAGGAGATACGCAGTATTTT
TRBV10-2	.	TRBJ2-6	.	CASSDGPPGSGANVLTF	TGCGCCAGCAGTGACGGTCCCCCAGGCTCTGGGGCCAACGTCCTGACTTTC
TRBV5-4	few	TRBJ2-7	.	CASSSDRLPSYEQYF	TGTGCCAGCAGCTCCGACAGGTTGCCCTCCTACGAGCAGTACTTC
TRBV7-2	.	TRBJ1-3	.	CASSLHGSSGNTIYF	TGTGCCAGCAGCTTACATGGTTCTTCTGGAAACACCATATATTTT
TRBV27	.	TRBJ2-7	TRBD1	CASNFAGQGSYEQYF	TGTGCCAGCAACTTTGCGGGACAGGGCTCCTACGAGCAGTACTTC
TRBV27	.	TRBJ2-3	.	CASSPSRAVADTQYF	TGTGCCAGCTCCCCGTCCCGAGCTGTCGCAGATACGCAGTATTTT
TRBV5-8	once	TRBJ1-2	.	CASSLGGYGYTF	TGTGCCAGCAGCTTGGGAGGGTATGGCTACACCTTC
TRBV18	.	TRBJ1-2	TRBD1	CASSPAQGADGYTF	TGTGCCAGCTCACCGGCACAGGGGGCGGATGGCTACACCTTC
TRBV5-1	.	TRBJ2-7	.	CASSVQDADEQYF	TGCGCCAGCAGCGTACAGGATGCGGACGAGCAGTACTTC